This T cell receptor (beta chain) emerged from a study of OX40 agonist ivuxolimab in advanced cancers. The wider study: Averaging around 60 years in age, with a range of roughly 23 to 80, the cohort was 65% to 85% male. Of the participants, approximately 36% had some prior anti-PD-1, anti-PD-L1 or anti-CTLA-4 therapy, which was allowed. Study-wide findings and caveats: Clonal expansion was among the lowest in partial responders at 0.1-3.0 mg/kg, especially CD8+.

The J segment lost 4 bases and the V segment lost 5 bases, leaving 5 bases of the junction unmatched. Looked up from germline, CDR1 is SEHNR and CDR2 is FQNEAQ (reference sequence). This CDR3 is 14 amino acids long. TCRdb's table, derived via immunoSEQ multiplex PCR, lists solely in-frame clones and lacks some. The sample consists of some 100,000 clones, about nine tenths of them appearing once. Baseline, cycle 4 day 1, and cycle 7 day 1 were the blood sampling points. This clone was seen a single time. Its antigen is unidentified. Additional DNA sequences in this sample encode the identical CDR3. The sequencing here drew on CD4+ or CD8+ T cells sorted from blood, taken in a trial of the OX40 agonist ivuxolimab. This chain joins TRBV7-9 and TRBJ2-5; 9 bases map to TRBD1. The source is an adult with an advanced solid tumor such as melanoma, head and neck, liver or kidney cancer. Here the CDR3 DNA reads TGTGCCAGCAGCCAAGGACAGGGGCGAGAGACCCAGTACTTC. It is translated as CASSQGQGRETQYF.